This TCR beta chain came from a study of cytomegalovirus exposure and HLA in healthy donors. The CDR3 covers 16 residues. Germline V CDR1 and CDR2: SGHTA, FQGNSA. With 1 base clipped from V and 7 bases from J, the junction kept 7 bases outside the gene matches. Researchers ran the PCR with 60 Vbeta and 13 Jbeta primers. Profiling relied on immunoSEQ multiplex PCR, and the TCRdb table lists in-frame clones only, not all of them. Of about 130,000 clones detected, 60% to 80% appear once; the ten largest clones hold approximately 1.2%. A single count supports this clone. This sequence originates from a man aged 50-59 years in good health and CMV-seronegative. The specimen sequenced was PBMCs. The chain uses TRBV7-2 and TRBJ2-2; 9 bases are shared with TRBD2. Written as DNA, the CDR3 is TGTGCCAGCAGCTTAGGCCTAGCGGGACGCGGCGGGGAGCTGTTTTTT. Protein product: CASSLGLAGRGGELFF.